Only a few counts were recorded for the clone carrying this TCR beta chain. This sample was taken from a study of T cells after yellow fever vaccination. TCRdb processed the 5' RACE reads anew with MiXCR; each CDR3 protein has one entry. The repertoire has 300,000 to 400,000 distinct CDR3 sequences, more than 5.5% of them found once; the top ten carry roughly 15%. V lost 3 bases and J 8 bases, leaving 17 bases between the germline ends. The CDR3 covers 15 residues. Germline V gene data show CDR1 as ENHRY and CDR2 as SYGVKD. This receptor was taken from a man younger than 40 who received the YFV17D yellow fever vaccine. The material sequenced was PBMCs, taken 5 days after the yellow fever booster vaccination. This chain uses TRBV10-3 with TRBJ2-1; possibly TRBD1 or TRBD2 for D (5 bases each). CDR3 nucleotide sequence: TGTGCCATCAGTGAATTTGGGACCGACGTCTATGAGCAGTTCTTC. This gives the protein CAISEFGTDVYEQFF.